This T cell receptor (beta chain) was recorded in a study of T cell responses to AZD1222 COVID-19 vaccine. Profiling relied on immunoSEQ multiplex PCR, and the TCRdb table lists in-frame clones only, not all of them. The sample includes more than 95,000 clones, over 80% of them seen just once. V lost 7 bases and J lost 5, with 15 bases in between. The CDR3 has 13 residues. Germline values: CDR1 MNHEY, CDR2 SVGAGI. Study observations and caveats: Without day 14 samples, only post-peak T cell repertoires were studied. There were vaccine-associated CD4 TCRs across spike, dominant at 160-218 and 743-854. Epitopes outside B.1.351 and B.1.1.7 mutated regions reportedly drew nearly half of spike TCRs. Among the donors, most were white British and more were female, and clonal diversity was possibly underestimated.

Turning to this clone: Its antigen is unknown.

The source was peripheral blood, collected on day 0 of AZD1222 vaccination. The clonotype was recovered from an adult in good health. The rearrangement joins TRBV6-5 to TRBJ2-7; D might be TRBD1 (5 bases). This chain's CDR3 is CASTKGSGDEQYF. As DNA, the CDR3 is TGTGCCAGCACTAAGGGGTCGGGCGACGAGCAGTACTTC.